This T cell receptor beta chain derives from a study of shared clonotypes between healthy human individuals. The wider study: Every donor yielded three CD4 naive, three CD4 memory, two CD8 naive and one CD8 memory plate.

This CDR3 comprises 13 residues. Germline lookup yields CDR1 GTSNPN and CDR2 SVGIG (reference sequence). CD45RO negativity and positive selection for CCR7 defined naive CD8 cells, a population that excluded terminally differentiated effector memory CD45RA+ cells. The protocol was immunoSEQ multiplex PCR, while the TCRdb copy is restricted to in-frame clones and leaves out a portion. The sample holds some 740,000 clones, about 92% seen once. The clonotype comes from a man aged 25-45 years in good health. What was sequenced was naive CD8+ T cells sorted from blood. This chain connects TRBV30 to TRBJ2-2; D gene ambiguous. This CDR3 is CAFDRSNTGELFF. The CDR3 coding sequence is TGTGCTTTCGACCGATCGAACACCGGGGAGCTGTTTTTT.